A selection of T cell receptor beta chains follows, all from one sample in a study of cytomegalovirus exposure and HLA in healthy donors. The protocol was immunoSEQ multiplex PCR, while the TCRdb copy is restricted to in-frame clones and leaves out a portion. The sample consists of approximately 130,000 clones, 75% of them appearing once. Material: PBMCs. The receptors derive from a man aged 25-45 years in good health and CMV-seronegative. Both conserved end residues are part of each CDR3. Each record gives: CDR3 DNA, CDR3 protein, J gene, V gene, clone size, D gene. D genes are given only for firm matches. For some rows the clone size is stated as once, few or many, or as a class when expanded; others skip it.

TGCAGCGTTGTGGATCAGGGGAGACACTATGGCTACACCTTC CSVVDQGRHYGYTF TRBJ1-2 TRBV29-1 . .
TGTGCCAGCAGCTCCCGGGACAGGGACGGAAACACCATATATTTT CASSSRDRDGNTIYF TRBJ1-3 TRBV9 . TRBD1
TGCAGTGCTAGTACGGGTTCCCAGTACTTC CSASTGSQYF TRBJ2-5 TRBV20-1 once .
TGTGCCAGCAGTTTAGGGAGCTACGAGCAGTACTTC CASSLGSYEQYF TRBJ2-7 TRBV28 . .
TGTGCCAGCACCGATCAGCCCCAGCATTTT CASTDQPQHF TRBJ1-5 TRBV28 . .
TGTGCCAGCTCACCAGGGGGGTATTACGAGCAGTACTTC CASSPGGYYEQYF TRBJ2-7 TRBV18 . .
TGTGCCAGCAGCTTAGTCGCCACTTTGGCGGGAGTCTCCTACGAGCAGTACTTC CASSLVATLAGVSYEQYF TRBJ2-7 TRBV7-2 . TRBD2
TGTGCCAGCAGTGACGAGGCAGGGAACAACTATGGCTACACCTTC CASSDEAGNNYGYTF TRBJ1-2 TRBV2 once .
TGCGCCAGCAGCTTGGGACAGTTCACTGAAGCTTTCTTT CASSLGQFTEAFF TRBJ1-1 TRBV5-1 . .
TGTGCCAGCAGCGTAGGGTCGGGATTCAATGAGCAGTTCTTC CASSVGSGFNEQFF TRBJ2-1 TRBV9 . .
TGTGCCATACAGGGGGACGAGCAGTACTTC CAIQGDEQYF TRBJ2-7 TRBV7-3 . TRBD1
TGTGCCAGCACCAATATCGGGTCCAGTGAAGCTTTCTTT CASTNIGSSEAFF TRBJ1-1 TRBV9 . .
TGTGCCAGTAGATGGGACAGCAACTATGGCTACACCTTC CASRWDSNYGYTF TRBJ1-2 TRBV19 . TRBD1
TGTGCCAGCAGTTTCGGGGGGGGAGAGACCCAGTACTTC CASSFGGGETQYF TRBJ2-5 TRBV27 . TRBD2
TGCGCCAGCAGGCGAGGGGGCGGTAGGGGGGCCAACGTCCTGACTTTC CASRRGGGRGANVLTF TRBJ2-6 TRBV4-1 . TRBD1
TGTGCCAGCAGTGAAACATTGCCCACGGGGGAACTCTACAATGAGCAGTTCTTC CASSETLPTGELYNEQFF TRBJ2-1 TRBV2 . .
TGTGCCAGCAGTGAAGCAGGCGCAGGATCTGGGGCCAACGTCCTGACTTTC CASSEAGAGSGANVLTF TRBJ2-6 TRBV25-1 . .
TGCGCCAGCAGCTTAGTGGGCCCCTATAATTCACCCCTCCACTTT CASSLVGPYNSPLHF TRBJ1-6 TRBV5-1 . .
TGTGCCAGCAGCCAAGATCGGGGGGGCCTCAAGGAAAAACTGTTTTTT CASSQDRGGLKEKLFF TRBJ1-4 TRBV4-2 few .
TGCAGCGTTGCCAGGACCGTGGAGGGTGAAGCTTTCTTT CSVARTVEGEAFF TRBJ1-1 TRBV29-1 few .
TGTGCCAGCAGCTTTTACGGGGTTCGTTCTGGAAACACCATATATTTT CASSFYGVRSGNTIYF TRBJ1-3 TRBV5-8 . .
TGCGCCAGCAGCCACAACACGTTGTCCCCTGAGTTCTTC CASSHNTLSPEFF TRBJ2-1 TRBV4-3 . .
TGTGCCAGCAGCTTGATACTAGCCAAAAACATTCAGTACTTC CASSLILAKNIQYF TRBJ2-4 TRBV7-8 . .
TGTGCCAGCAGCTTGGGACAGGGGAGCTTGGGCTACACCTTC CASSLGQGSLGYTF TRBJ1-2 TRBV12-1 . .
TGTGCCAGCAACCTCGGGGGGGCACCACGAATGGGCTACACCTTC CASNLGGAPRMGYTF TRBJ1-2 TRBV28 . .
TGTGCCATCAGTGGGAGACTAGCGCGCCCCTACGAGCAGTACTTC CAISGRLARPYEQYF TRBJ2-7 TRBV10-3 . TRBD2